A single sample is the source of the 24 T cell receptor beta chains below, sequenced in a study of blood T cell repertoires in COVID-19. Assay: immunoSEQ multiplex PCR; the TCRdb copy retains only in-frame clones and omits some. The data contain about 340,000 clones, roughly 90% of them singletons. Sequencing was done on a sample of peripheral blood. The receptors here all came from a woman aged 55-69 years with COVID-19, enrolled during active disease.

The rearrangement links TRBV30 to TRBJ2-3; tentatively, D is TRBD2 (6 bases). V gave up 4 bases and J gave up 4 bases, with 15 bases separating them. CDR3 size: 14 residues. Germline CDR1 and CDR2: GTSNPN and SVGIG (reference sequence). Written as DNA, the CDR3 is TGTGCCTGGATACCTAGCCCGGGGGCAGATACGCAGTATTTT. Translating gives CAWIPSPGADTQYF.

The sample holds many counts of this clone. This sequence joins TRBV30 and TRBJ1-2, with TRBD1 matching 9 bases. From germline, CDR1 is GTSNPN and CDR2 SVGIG (reference sequence). The CDR3 is 15 amino acids. V lost 5 bases to trimming and J lost 5 bases; unmatched junction nucleotides: 12. This CDR3 reads CAWVPTGGFLYGYTF. CDR3 sequence (DNA): TGTGCCTGGGTTCCCACAGGGGGCTTTTTGTATGGCTACACCTTC.

The rearrangement links TRBV5-4 to TRBJ2-4, with 10 bases that match TRBD1. The length of the CDR3 is 14 residues. J gave up 6 bases and V 4 bases, and 4 bases lay outside the gene matches. Per the germline V gene, CDR1 is SGHNT and CDR2 is YYREEE (reference sequence). The CDR3 loop is CASSAGQGRNIQYF. DNA for the CDR3: TGTGCCAGCAGCGCGGGACAGGGGAGAAACATTCAGTACTTC. The full variable domain, rest sourced from reference TRBV5-4 and TRBJ2-4, is ETGVTQSPTHLIKTRGQQVTLRCSSQSGHNTVSWYQQALGQGPQFIFQYYREEENGRGNFPPRFSGLQFPNYSSELNVNALELDDSALYLCASSAGQGRNIQYFGAGTRLSVL.

This chain joins TRBV2 and TRBJ1-1, with D perhaps matching TRBD1 (5 bases). The germline V gene encodes CDR1 SNHLY and CDR2 FYNNEI. The CDR3 is 13 residues long. Trimming removed 6 bases from V and 1 base from J, with 9 bases in between. The CDR3, as DNA: TGTGCCAGCAGCTCCGACAGGAACACTGAAGCTTTCTTT. Its translation is CASSSDRNTEAFF.

This chain links TRBV13 with TRBJ1-2; perhaps TRBD1 as D (6 bases). The CDR3 is 14 amino acids. The V end was cut by 5 bases, the J end by 4 bases, with 14 bases between. Germline V gene sequence: CDR1 PRHDT, CDR2 FYEKMQ (reference sequence). CDR3 region: CASSPQGNGYGYTF. As DNA, the CDR3 is TGTGCCAGCAGCCCTCAGGGGAACGGCTATGGCTACACCTTC. Full variable domain (rest looked up from reference TRBV13 and TRBJ1-2): AAGVIQSPRHLIKEKRETATLKCYPIPRHDTVYWYQQGPGQDPQFLISFYEKMQSDKGSIPDRFSAQQFSDYHSELNMSSLELGDSALYFCASSPQGNGYGYTFGSGTRLTVV.

The chain is built from TRBV19 and TRBJ1-1; no clear D. The CDR3 spans 14 residues. Germline V CDR1 and CDR2: LNHDA, SQIVND (reference sequence). The ends were cut back, 7 bases at V and 3 bases at J, with 15 bases in the middle. DNA for the CDR3: TGTGCCAGTAAAGGAGTACCGACCCACACTGAAGCTTTCTTT. This translates into CASKGVPTHTEAFF.

The chain employs TRBV27 and TRBJ1-1; D might be TRBD1 (5 bases). The germline V gene encodes CDR1 MNHEY and CDR2 SMNVEV (reference sequence). Trimming shortened V by 6 bases and J by 11 bases, and 13 bases separated the two germline ends. The CDR3 length is 11 residues. CDR3 nucleotides: TGTGCCAGCAGCCTTGGGGGGGACGCTTTCTTT. Its protein is CASSLGGDAFF.

The chain combines TRBV7-9 with TRBJ2-7, with TRBD2 as a possible D gene (5 bases). The CDR3 is made up of 14 amino acids. CDR1 SEHNR and CDR2 FQNEAQ come from the germline V gene (reference sequence). Trimming shortened V by 7 bases and J by 4 bases, and 17 bases separated the two germline ends. CDR3 DNA: TGTGCCAGCATCGCTCTCTCTAGGGAGTACGAGCAGTACTTC. This codes for CASIALSREYEQYF.

This clone was seen a single time. The rearrangement uses TRBV9 and TRBJ1-4; D call uncertain. Germline CDR1 is SGDLS and CDR2 is YYNGEE. V lost 4 bases and J lost 6, with 22 bases in between. The CDR3 runs 17 residues. The CDR3 DNA follows: TGTGCCAGCAGCTCGATGACCTCCGGGATTTCCGATGAAAAACTGTTTTTT. Encoded protein: CASSSMTSGISDEKLFF.

This chain uses TRBV30 with TRBJ2-3; a possible D gene is TRBD2 (6 bases). The V and J ends lost 3 bases and 10 bases respectively, with 11 bases between them. The CDR3 consists of 11 residues. Per germline, CDR1 GTSNPN and CDR2 SVGIG (reference sequence). The CDR3 region is CAWRGGAAQYF. CDR3 DNA: TGTGCCTGGAGGGGCGGGGCAGCGCAGTATTTT.

The chain couples TRBV5-1 to TRBJ2-1; 12 bases align to TRBD2. The CDR3 extends over 15 amino acids. Germline V gene sequence: CDR1 SGHRS, CDR2 YFSETQ. V dropped 5 bases and J dropped 4; count of bases not matched to a gene: 4. In nucleotides, the CDR3 is TGCGCCAGCAGGACCGGGACTAGCGGGTACAATGAGCAGTTCTTC. Translated: CASRTGTSGYNEQFF.

The rearrangement joins TRBV19 to TRBJ1-4; D unclear. The CDR3 length is 13 residues. Per the germline V gene, CDR1 is LNHDA and CDR2 is SQIVND (reference sequence). The V and J ends lost 7 bases and 4 bases respectively, with 10 bases between them. The CDR3 region has the DNA TGTGCCAGTATGGTGCGGAATAATGAAAAACTGTTTTTT. Protein sequence: CASMVRNNEKLFF.

The chain carries TRBV30 and TRBJ1-1, with 8 nucleotides matching TRBD1. Germline lookup yields CDR1 GTSNPN and CDR2 SVGIG (reference sequence). CDR3 length: 14 amino acids. The junction had 3 bases not matched to a gene; V was cut back by 2 bases and J by 1 base. The CDR3 nucleotides read TGTGCCTGGAGTCGGACAGGGACGAACACTGAAGCTTTCTTT. Residues: CAWSRTGTNTEAFF.

Here the CDR3 DNA reads TGTGCCAGCAGTACAGCGGGGGCCACCGGCAATGAGCAGTTCTTC. Protein product: CASSTAGATGNEQFF. The chain joins TRBV7-6 to TRBJ2-1; the match to TRBD2 covers 8 bases. V lost 6 bases to trimming and J lost 6 bases; unmatched junction nucleotides: 10. The length of the CDR3 is 15 residues. The germline CDR1 and CDR2 sequences are SGHVS and FNYEAQ. The full variable domain, in which reference TRBV7-6 and TRBJ2-1 provide the parts outside the CDR3, is GAGVSQSPRYKVTKRGQDVALRCDPISGHVSLYWYRQALGQGPEFLTYFNYEAQQDKSGLPNDRFSAERPEGSISTLTIQRTEQRDSAMYRCASSTAGATGNEQFFGPGTRLTVL.

This clone was picked up one time. The V and J genes are TRBV7-9 and TRBJ1-4, with 8 bases aligning to TRBD1. Germline trimming cut 7 bases from V and 5 bases from J; bases unmatched to any gene: 9. The CDR3 loop spans 15 amino acids. Per germline, CDR1 SEHNR and CDR2 FQNEAQ (reference sequence). The CDR3 DNA follows: TGTGCCAGCACGACCGCGAGACAGGGGAATGAAAAACTGTTTTTT. This sequence encodes CASTTARQGNEKLFF.

V and J are TRBV29-1 and TRBJ1-1; maybe TRBD1 (5 bases). The CDR3 consists of 12 residues. CDR1 is SQVTM, CDR2 ANQGSEA, per germline. The V gene lost 6 bases and the J gene lost 2 bases, with 10 bases spanning the gap. CDR3 nucleotides: TGCAGCGTGGTCAGGGTAAACACTGAAGCTTTCTTT. Translating gives CSVVRVNTEAFF.

J is TRBJ2-3 and V is TRBV5-4; TRBD2 aligns across 9 bases. V lost 4 bases, J lost 0 bases, and 6 bases stayed unmatched. The CDR3 totals 16 residues. Germline CDR1 is SGHNT and CDR2 is YYREEE (reference sequence). The CDR3 sequence is CASSLLAGISTDTQYF. Written as DNA, the CDR3 is TGTGCCAGCAGCCTCCTAGCGGGGATTAGCACAGATACGCAGTATTTT. Drawing the rest from reference TRBV5-4 and TRBJ2-3, the complete variable domain is ETGVTQSPTHLIKTRGQQVTLRCSSQSGHNTVSWYQQALGQGPQFIFQYYREEENGRGNFPPRFSGLQFPNYSSELNVNALELDDSALYLCASSLLAGISTDTQYFGPGTRLTVL.

The chain couples TRBV2 to TRBJ1-5; 7 bases match TRBD1. The germline V gene has CDR1 SNHLY and CDR2 FYNNEI. This CDR3 region has 16 residues. V shed 5 bases, J shed 1 base, and the junction held 8 bases outside the gene matches. CDR3 DNA: TGTGCCAGCAGTTTCGGGGGACAGCAAAGCAATCAGCCCCAGCATTTT. This sequence encodes CASSFGGQQSNQPQHF.

The chain uses TRBV7-9 and TRBJ1-1, with 10 positions matching TRBD1. Trimming removed 3 bases from V and 6 bases from J; junction bases left unmatched: 7. In germline, CDR1 is SEHNR, CDR2 FQNEAQ (reference sequence). This CDR3 has 15 amino acids. DNA of the CDR3: TGTGCCAGCAGCTTCTCGCAAGGACAGGGGGCTGAAGCTTTCTTT. It specifies CASSFSQGQGAEAFF.

This clone showed up just once. CDR3 protein: CAWRLRGSSYEQYF. In DNA form, the CDR3 reads TGTGCCTGGAGGTTGCGGGGCAGCTCCTACGAGCAGTACTTC. The chain carries TRBV30 and TRBJ2-7; TRBD2 is a possible D gene (6 bases). The germline V and J ends were trimmed by 3 bases and 0 bases, with 12 bases remaining between them. The V gene's germline CDR1 is GTSNPN and CDR2 SVGIG (reference sequence). The CDR3 spans 14 residues.

This clone occurred once. CDR3 protein: CASMALGRGNEKLFF. DNA of the CDR3: TGTGCCAGTATGGCCCTGGGTAGGGGGAATGAAAAACTGTTTTTT. The chain combines TRBV19 with TRBJ1-4; the D gene is possibly TRBD1 (6 bases). The germline V gene has CDR1 LNHDA and CDR2 SQIVND (reference sequence). The length of the CDR3 is 15 residues. The ends were cut back, 7 bases at V and 5 bases at J, with 17 bases in the middle.

The J gene is TRBJ2-1, the V gene TRBV11-2, with a possible D match to TRBD1 (6 bases). Germline CDR1 and CDR2: SGHAT and FQNNGV. The CDR3 is made up of 15 amino acids. The V end lost 2 bases, the J end lost 6 bases, and 14 bases lay between the germline ends. CDR3 DNA: TGTGCCAGCAGCTTAAACAGGGCGGCGTTCAATGAGCAGTTCTTC. Protein product: CASSLNRAAFNEQFF.

V gene TRBV11-1 combines with J gene TRBJ2-3; TRBD1 might be the D (5 bases). V lost 5 bases, J lost 2 bases, and 11 bases lay in between. Germline V CDR1 and CDR2: SGHAT, FQDESV (reference sequence). This CDR3 has 14 amino acids. Written as DNA, the CDR3 is TGTGCCAGCAGCAGACTCAGGGTCACAGATACGCAGTATTTT. Its translation is CASSRLRVTDTQYF.

This clone showed up just a few times. This chain uses TRBV10-3 with TRBJ1-2; maybe TRBD1 (6 bases). V lost 6 bases and J 3 bases, leaving 11 bases between the germline ends. The CDR3 spans 13 residues. CDR1 is ENHRY and CDR2 is SYGVKD in the germline V gene. The CDR3 bases are TGTGCCATCAGGGAACAGGGTGACTATGGCTACACCTTC. The encoded protein is CAIREQGDYGYTF.